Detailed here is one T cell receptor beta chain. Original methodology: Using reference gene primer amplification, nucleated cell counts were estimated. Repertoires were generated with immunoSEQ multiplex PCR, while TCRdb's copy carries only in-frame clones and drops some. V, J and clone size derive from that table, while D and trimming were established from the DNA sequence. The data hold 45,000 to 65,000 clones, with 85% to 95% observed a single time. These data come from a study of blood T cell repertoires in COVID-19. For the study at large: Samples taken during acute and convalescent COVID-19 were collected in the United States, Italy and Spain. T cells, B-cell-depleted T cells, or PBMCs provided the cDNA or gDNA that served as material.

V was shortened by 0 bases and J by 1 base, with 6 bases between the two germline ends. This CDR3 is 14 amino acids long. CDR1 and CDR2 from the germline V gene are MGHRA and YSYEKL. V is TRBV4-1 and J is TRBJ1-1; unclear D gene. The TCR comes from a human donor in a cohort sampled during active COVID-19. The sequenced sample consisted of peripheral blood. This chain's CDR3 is CASSQDRGNTEAFF. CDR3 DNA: TGCGCCAGCAGCCAAGATCGAGGGAACACTGAAGCTTTCTTT.